This T cell receptor beta chain was identified in a study of blood T cell repertoires in COVID-19. In the study overall: Researchers got acute and convalescent COVID-19 samples from the United States, Italy and Spain. T cells, B-cell-depleted T cells, or PBMCs supplied cDNA or gDNA.

Only a few counts were recorded for this clone. There are 14 residues in the CDR3. Germline CDR1 is MGHRA and CDR2 is YSYEKL. V lost 4 bases to trimming and J lost 2 bases, with 12 bases between them. Authors' methods: Cell counts per sample came from amplifying reference gene primers. Using immunoSEQ multiplex PCR, the repertoire was profiled, and TCRdb retains in-frame clones only, with some absent. The V and J calls and clone size are taken from that table; D and trimming were inferred from the DNA. The profile covers 160,000 or so clones, with about 81% appearing a single time and 15% to 20% taken by the ten largest.

The V gene is TRBV4-1, the J gene TRBJ2-7; no clear D. The TCR sequence derives from a woman older than 75 with acute or convalescent COVID-19. The sample comprised peripheral blood. In nucleotides, the CDR3 is TGCGCCAGCAGCCCCCTAAACCTCCCCTACGAGCAGTACTTC. It encodes CASSPLNLPYEQYF.